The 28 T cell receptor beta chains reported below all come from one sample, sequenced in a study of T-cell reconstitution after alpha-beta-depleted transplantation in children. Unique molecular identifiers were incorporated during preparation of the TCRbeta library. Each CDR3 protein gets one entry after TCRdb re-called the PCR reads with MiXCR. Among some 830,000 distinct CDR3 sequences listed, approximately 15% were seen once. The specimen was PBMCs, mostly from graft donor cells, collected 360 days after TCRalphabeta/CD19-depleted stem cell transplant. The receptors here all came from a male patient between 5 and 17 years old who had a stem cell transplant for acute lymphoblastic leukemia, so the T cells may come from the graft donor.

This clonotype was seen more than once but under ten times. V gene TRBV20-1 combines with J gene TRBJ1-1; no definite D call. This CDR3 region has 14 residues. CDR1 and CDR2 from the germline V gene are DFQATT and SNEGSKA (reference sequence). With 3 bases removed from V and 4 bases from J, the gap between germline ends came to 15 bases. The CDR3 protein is CSASLGWETTEAFF. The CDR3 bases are TGCAGTGCTAGTTTAGGTTGGGAGACCACTGAAGCTTTCTTT.

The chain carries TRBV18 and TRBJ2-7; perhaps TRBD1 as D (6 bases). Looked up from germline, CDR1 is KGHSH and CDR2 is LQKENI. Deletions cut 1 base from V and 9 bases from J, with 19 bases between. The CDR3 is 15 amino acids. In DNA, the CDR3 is TGTGCCAGCTCACCACGATTGGCTCAAAAAGGGGGGCAGTACTTC. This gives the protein CASSPRLAQKGGQYF.

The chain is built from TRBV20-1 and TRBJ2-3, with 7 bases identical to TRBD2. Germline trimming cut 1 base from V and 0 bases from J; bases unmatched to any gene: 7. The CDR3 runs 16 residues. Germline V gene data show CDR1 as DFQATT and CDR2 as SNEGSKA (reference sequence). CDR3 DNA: TGCAGTGCTAGAGCCGGATCAGCGGGGAGCACAGATACGCAGTATTTT. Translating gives CSARAGSAGSTDTQYF.

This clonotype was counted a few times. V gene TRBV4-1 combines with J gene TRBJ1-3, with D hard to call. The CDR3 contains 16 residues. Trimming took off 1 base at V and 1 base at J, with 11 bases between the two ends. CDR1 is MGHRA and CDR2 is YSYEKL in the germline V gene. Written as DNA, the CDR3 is TGCGCCAGCAGCCAAGCAACAGTGACGTCTGGAAACACCATATATTTT. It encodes CASSQATVTSGNTIYF.

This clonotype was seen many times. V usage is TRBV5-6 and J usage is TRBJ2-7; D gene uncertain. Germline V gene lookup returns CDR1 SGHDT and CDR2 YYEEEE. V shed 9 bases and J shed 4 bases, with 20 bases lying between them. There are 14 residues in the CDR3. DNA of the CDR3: TGTGCCACTACAAATACGGGTCAAGTTTACGAGCAGTACTTC. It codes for CATTNTGQVYEQYF.

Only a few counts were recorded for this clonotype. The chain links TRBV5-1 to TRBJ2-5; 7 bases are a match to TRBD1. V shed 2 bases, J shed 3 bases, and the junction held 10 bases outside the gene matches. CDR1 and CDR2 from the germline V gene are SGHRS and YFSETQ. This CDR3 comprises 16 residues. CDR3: CASSLPGQPKEETQYF. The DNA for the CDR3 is TGCGCCAGCAGCTTACCGGGACAGCCGAAGGAAGAGACCCAGTACTTC.

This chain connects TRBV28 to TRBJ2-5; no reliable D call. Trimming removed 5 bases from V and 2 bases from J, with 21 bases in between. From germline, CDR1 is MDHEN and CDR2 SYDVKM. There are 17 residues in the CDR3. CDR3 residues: CASSADGAAVDQETQYF. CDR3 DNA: TGTGCCAGCAGTGCGGACGGTGCGGCGGTAGATCAAGAGACCCAGTACTTC. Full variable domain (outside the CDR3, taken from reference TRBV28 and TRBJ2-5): DVKVTQSSRYLVKRTGEKVFLECVQDMDHENMFWYRQDPGLGLRLIYFSYDVKMKEKGDIPEGYSVSREKKERFSLILESASTNQTSMYLCASSADGAAVDQETQYFGPGTRLLVL.

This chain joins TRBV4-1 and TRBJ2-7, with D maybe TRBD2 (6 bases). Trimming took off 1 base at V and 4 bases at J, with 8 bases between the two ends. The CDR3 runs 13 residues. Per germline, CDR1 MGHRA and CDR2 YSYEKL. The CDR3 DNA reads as TGCGCCAGCAGCCAAGGACGGGAGTACGAGCAGTACTTC. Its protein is CASSQGREYEQYF.

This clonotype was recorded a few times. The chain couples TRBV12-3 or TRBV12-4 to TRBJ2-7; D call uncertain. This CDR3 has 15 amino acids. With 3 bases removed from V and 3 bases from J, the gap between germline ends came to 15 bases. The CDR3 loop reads CASSFVAAEFYEQYF. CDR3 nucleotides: TGTGCCAGCAGTTTCGTGGCGGCTGAATTCTACGAGCAGTACTTC.

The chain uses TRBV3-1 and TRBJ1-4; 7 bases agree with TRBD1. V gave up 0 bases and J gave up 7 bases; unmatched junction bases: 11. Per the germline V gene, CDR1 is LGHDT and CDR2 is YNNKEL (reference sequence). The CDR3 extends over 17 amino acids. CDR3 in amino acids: CASSQDRRGRGLEKLFF. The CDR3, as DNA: TGTGCCAGCAGCCAAGATCGGAGGGGGCGAGGGCTTGAAAAACTGTTTTTT. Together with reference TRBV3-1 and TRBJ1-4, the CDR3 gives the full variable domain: DTAVSQTPKYLVTQMGNDKSIKCEQNLGHDTMYWYKQDSKKFLKIMFSYNNKELIINETVPNRFSPKSPDKAHLNLHINSLELGDSAVYFCASSQDRRGRGLEKLFFGSGTQLSVL.

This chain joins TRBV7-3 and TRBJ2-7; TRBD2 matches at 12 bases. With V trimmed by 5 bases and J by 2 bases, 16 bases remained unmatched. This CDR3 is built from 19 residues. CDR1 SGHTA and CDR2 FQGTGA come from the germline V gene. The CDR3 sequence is CASSPSGWASGRGAYEQYF. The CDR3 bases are TGTGCCAGCAGCCCGAGCGGGTGGGCTAGCGGGAGGGGAGCCTACGAGCAGTACTTC.

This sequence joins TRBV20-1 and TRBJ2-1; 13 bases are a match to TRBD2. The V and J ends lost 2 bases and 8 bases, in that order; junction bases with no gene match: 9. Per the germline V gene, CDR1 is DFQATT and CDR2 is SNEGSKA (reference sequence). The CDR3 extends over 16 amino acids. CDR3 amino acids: CSARPGLAGVWDEQFF. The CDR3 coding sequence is TGCAGTGCTAGACCCGGACTAGCGGGAGTTTGGGATGAGCAGTTCTTC.

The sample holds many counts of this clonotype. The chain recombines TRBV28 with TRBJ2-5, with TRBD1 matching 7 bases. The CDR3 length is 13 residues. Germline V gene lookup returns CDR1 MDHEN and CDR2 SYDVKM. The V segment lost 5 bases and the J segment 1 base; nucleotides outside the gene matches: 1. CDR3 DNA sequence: TGTGCCAGCAGTACAGGGGTCCAAGAGACCCAGTACTTC. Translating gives CASSTGVQETQYF.

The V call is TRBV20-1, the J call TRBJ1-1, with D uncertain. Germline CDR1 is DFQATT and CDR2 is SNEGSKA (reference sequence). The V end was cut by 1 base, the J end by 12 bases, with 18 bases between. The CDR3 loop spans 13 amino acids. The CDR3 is CSARVDRLYGSFF. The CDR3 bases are TGCAGTGCTAGAGTGGACCGCCTTTACGGGTCTTTCTTT.

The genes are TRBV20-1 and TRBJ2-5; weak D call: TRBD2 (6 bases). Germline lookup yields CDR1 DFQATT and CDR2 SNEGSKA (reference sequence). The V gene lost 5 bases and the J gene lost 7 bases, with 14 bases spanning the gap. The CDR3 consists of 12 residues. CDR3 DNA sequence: TGCAGTGCTCCAACCCTAGCGCTGACCCAGTACTTC. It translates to CSAPTLALTQYF.

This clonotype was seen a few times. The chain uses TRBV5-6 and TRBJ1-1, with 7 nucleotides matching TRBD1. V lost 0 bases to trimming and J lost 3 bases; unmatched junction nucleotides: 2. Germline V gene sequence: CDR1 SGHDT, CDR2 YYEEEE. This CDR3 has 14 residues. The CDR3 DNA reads TGTGCCAGCAGCTTGGACAGGGGATACACTGAAGCTTTCTTT. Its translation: CASSLDRGYTEAFF.

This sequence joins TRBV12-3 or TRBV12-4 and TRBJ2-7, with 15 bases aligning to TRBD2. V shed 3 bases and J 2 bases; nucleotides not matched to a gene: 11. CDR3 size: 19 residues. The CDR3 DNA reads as TGTGCCAGCAGTTTCCTAGTTCGATGGACTAGCGGGAGGGCCTACGAGCAGTACTTC. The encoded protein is CASSFLVRWTSGRAYEQYF.

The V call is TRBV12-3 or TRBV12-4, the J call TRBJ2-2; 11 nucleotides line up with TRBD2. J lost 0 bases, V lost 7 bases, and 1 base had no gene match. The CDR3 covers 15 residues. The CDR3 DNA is TGTGCCAGCATTAGCGGGAGGGCGAACACCGGGGAGCTGTTTTTT. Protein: CASISGRANTGELFF.

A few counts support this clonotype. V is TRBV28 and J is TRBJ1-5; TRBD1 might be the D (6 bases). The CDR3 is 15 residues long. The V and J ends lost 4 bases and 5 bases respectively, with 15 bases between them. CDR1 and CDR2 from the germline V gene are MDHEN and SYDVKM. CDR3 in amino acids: CASSSGQGSYQPQHF. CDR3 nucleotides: TGTGCCAGCAGTTCCGGCCAGGGGTCCTATCAGCCCCAGCATTTT.

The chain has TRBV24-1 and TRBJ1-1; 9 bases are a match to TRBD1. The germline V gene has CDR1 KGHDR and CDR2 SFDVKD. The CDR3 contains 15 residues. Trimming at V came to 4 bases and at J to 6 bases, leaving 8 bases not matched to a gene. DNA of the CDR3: TGTGCCACCAGTGAGGGACAGGGACCCCCCGCTGAAGCTTTCTTT. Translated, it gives CATSEGQGPPAEAFF.

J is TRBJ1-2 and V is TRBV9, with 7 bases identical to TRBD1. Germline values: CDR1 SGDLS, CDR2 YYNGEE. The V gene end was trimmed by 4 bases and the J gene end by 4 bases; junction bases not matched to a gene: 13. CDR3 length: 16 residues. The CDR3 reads CASSPQGGLTSYGYTF. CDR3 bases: TGTGCCAGCAGCCCCCAGGGGGGCTTGACAAGCTATGGCTACACCTTC.

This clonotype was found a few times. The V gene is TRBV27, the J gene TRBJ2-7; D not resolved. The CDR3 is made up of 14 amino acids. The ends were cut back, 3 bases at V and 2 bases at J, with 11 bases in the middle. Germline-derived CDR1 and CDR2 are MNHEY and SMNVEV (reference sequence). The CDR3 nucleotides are TGTGCCAGCAGTTTTTGGTCAGGAACCTACGAGCAGTACTTC. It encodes CASSFWSGTYEQYF.

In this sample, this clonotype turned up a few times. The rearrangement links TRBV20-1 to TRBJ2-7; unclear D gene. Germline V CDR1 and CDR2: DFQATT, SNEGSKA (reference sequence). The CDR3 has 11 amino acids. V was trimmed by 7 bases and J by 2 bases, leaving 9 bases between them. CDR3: CSGKKAYEQYF. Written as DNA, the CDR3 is TGCAGTGGTAAAAAAGCCTACGAGCAGTACTTC.

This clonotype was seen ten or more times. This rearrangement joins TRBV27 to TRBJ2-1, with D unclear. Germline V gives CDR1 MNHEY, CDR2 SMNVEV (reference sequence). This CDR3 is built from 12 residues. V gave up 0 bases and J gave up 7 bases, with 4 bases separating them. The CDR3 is CASSLSENEQFF. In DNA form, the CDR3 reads TGTGCCAGCAGTTTATCCGAAAATGAGCAGTTCTTC.

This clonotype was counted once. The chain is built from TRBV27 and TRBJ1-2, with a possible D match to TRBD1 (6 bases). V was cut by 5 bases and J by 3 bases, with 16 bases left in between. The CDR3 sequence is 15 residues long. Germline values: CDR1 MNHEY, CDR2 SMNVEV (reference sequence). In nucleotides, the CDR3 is TGTGCCAGCAGTCCAATCGGGACACTTGACTATGGCTACACCTTC. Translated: CASSPIGTLDYGYTF.

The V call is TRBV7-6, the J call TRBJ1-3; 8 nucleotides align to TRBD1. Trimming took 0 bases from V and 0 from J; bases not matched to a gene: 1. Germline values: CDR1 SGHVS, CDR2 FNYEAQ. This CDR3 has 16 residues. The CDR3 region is CASSLAGTGSGNTIYF. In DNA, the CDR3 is TGTGCCAGCAGCTTAGCCGGGACAGGCTCTGGAAACACCATATATTTT.

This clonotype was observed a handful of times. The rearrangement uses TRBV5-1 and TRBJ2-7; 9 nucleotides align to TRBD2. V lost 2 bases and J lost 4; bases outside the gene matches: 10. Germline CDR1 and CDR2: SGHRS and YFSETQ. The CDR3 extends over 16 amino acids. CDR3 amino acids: CASSFGRAGGPYEQYF. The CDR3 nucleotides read TGCGCCAGCAGCTTTGGTCGGGCGGGAGGGCCGTACGAGCAGTACTTC. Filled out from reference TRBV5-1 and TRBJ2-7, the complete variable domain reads KAGVTQTPRYLIKTRGQQVTLSCSPISGHRSVSWYQQTPGQGLQFLFEYFSETQRNKGNFPGRFSGRQFSNSRSEMNVSTLELGDSALYLCASSFGRAGGPYEQYFGPGTRLTVT.

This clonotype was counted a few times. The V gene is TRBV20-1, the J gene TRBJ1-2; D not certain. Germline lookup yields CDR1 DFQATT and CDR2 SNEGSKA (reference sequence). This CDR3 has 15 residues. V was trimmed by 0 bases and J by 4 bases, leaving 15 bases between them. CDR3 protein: CSAREGRGISYGYTF. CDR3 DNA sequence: TGCAGTGCTAGAGAAGGAAGAGGGATCTCCTATGGCTACACCTTC.